There are a few counts of the clone carrying this T cell receptor (beta chain). Original processing notes: Quantification of nucleated cells was approximated via reference gene primer amplification. Assay used: immunoSEQ multiplex PCR; TCRdb lists only in-frame clones, some missing. From that table come the V and J calls and clone size; the DNA was used to work out D and trimming. The table has 260,000 or so clones, about 80% seen once. The entry originates in a study of blood T cell repertoires in COVID-19. Whole-study context: The United States, Italy and Spain provided the acute and convalescent COVID-19 samples.

Recruitment covered fewer than 25 US areas and drew participants whose ages spanned about 18 to 100 years. Cohorts were determined from participant-reported clinical history. Germline CDR1 reads SGHAT; CDR2 reads FQNNGV. There are 13 residues in the CDR3. V was trimmed by 3 bases and J by 1 base, leaving 6 bases between them. The specimen sequenced was PBMCs or T cells enriched from blood (not recorded which). The TCR comes from a woman in her thirties or forties who had been exposed to COVID-19. The chain has TRBV11-2 and TRBJ1-1; D may be TRBD1 (5 bases). The CDR3 DNA is TGTGCCAGCAGCTTGGGGGGGAACACTGAAGCTTTCTTT. Its protein product is CASSLGGNTEAFF.